This TCR beta chain was identified in a study of T cell repertoires in aging, cancer and after chemotherapy. Study details: Donor ages fell into six groups from 30 or younger up to 70 or older.

Amplification of TCR beta used genomic DNA extracted from peripheral blood. TRB rearrangements spanning V, D and J were amplified using mixed TRB-A/B primers. TCRdb fed the multiplex PCR reads into MiXCR, producing one record per CDR3 protein. The table has about 1,400 distinct CDR3 sequences, about 60% seen once. V lost 6 bases to trimming and J lost 2 bases; unmatched junction nucleotides: 7. Germline CDR1 is SQVTM and CDR2 is ANQGSEA. This CDR3 has 14 residues. This rearrangement joins TRBV29-1 to TRBJ2-3; TRBD1 matches 8 bases. This receptor was obtained from a human donor with a blood cancer. Material: blood. CDR3 nucleotides: TGCAGCGTCGGACAGGGTATATTCACAGATACGCAGTATTTT. This translates into CSVGQGIFTDTQYF.